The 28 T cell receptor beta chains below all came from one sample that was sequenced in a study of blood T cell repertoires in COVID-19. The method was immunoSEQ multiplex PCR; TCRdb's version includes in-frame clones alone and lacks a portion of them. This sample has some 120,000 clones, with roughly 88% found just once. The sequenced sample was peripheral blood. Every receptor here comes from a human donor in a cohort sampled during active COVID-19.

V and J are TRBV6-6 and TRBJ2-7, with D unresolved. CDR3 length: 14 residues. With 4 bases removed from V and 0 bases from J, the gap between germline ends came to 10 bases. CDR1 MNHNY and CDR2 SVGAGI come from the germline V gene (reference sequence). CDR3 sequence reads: CASSSWQDSYEQYF. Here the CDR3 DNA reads TGTGCCAGCAGTTCGTGGCAGGACTCCTACGAGCAGTACTTC.

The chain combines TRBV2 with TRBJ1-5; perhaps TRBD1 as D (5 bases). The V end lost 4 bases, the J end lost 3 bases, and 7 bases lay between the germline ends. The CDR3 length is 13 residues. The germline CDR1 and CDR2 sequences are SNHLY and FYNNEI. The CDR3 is CASSGQTNQPQHF. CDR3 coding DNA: TGTGCCAGCAGTGGACAGACCAATCAGCCCCAGCATTTT.

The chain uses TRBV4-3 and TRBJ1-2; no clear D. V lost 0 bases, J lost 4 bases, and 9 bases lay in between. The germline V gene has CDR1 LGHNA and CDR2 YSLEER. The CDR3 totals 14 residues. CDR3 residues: CASSQDQVSYGYTF. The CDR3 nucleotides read TGCGCCAGCAGCCAAGATCAGGTTTCCTATGGCTACACCTTC.

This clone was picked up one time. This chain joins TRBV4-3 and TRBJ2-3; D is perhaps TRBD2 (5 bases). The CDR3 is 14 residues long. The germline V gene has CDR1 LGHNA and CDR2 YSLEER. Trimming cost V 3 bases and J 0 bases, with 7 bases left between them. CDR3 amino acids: CASSQRESTDTQYF. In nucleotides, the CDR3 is TGCGCCAGCAGCCAGAGGGAGAGCACAGATACGCAGTATTTT.

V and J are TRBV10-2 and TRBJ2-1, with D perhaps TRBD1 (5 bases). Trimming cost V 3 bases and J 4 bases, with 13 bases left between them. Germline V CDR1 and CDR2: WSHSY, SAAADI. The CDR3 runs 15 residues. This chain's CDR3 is CASSDLLGAYNEQFF. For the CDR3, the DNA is TGCGCCAGCAGTGATTTGCTAGGGGCTTACAATGAGCAGTTCTTC.

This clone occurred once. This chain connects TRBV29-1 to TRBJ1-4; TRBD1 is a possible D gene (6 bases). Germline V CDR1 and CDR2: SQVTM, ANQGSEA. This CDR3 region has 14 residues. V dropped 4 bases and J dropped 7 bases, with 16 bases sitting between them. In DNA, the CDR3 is TGCAGCGTTGCCGGACAGTGGGGAAGTGAAAAACTGTTTTTT. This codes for CSVAGQWGSEKLFF. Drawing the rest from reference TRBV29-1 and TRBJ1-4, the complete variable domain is SAVISQKPSRDICQRGTSLTIQCQVDSQVTMMFWYRQQPGQSLTLIATANQGSEATYESGFVIDKFPISRPNLTFSTLTVSNMSPEDSSIYLCSVAGQWGSEKLFFGSGTQLSVL.

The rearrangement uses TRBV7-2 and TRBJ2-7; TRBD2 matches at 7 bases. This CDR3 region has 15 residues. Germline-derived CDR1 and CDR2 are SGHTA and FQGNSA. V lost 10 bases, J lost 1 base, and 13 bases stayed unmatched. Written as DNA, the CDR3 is TGTGCCACCCGACGGGGGAGCGGGGCATCCTACGAGCAGTACTTC. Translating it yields CATRRGSGASYEQYF.

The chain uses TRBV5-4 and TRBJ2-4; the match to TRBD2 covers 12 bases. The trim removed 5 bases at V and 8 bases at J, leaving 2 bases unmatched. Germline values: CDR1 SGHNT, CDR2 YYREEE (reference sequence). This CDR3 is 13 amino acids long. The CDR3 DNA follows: TGTGCCAGCAGGACTAGCGGGAGTGACATTCAGTACTTC. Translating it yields CASRTSGSDIQYF.

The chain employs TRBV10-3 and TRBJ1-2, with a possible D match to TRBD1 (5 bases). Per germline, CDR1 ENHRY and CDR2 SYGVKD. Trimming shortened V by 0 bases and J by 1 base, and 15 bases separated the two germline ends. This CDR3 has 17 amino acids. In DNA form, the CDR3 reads TGTGCCATCAGTGAGTCGGGAGGATGGGACTTTAACTATGGCTACACCTTC. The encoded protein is CAISESGGWDFNYGYTF.

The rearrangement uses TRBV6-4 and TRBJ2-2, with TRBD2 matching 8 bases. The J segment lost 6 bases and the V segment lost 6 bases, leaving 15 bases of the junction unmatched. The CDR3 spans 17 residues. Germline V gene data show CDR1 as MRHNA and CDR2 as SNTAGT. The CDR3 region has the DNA TGTGCCAGCAGCATTGACGCGCGCGGGAGGTCGGCCGGGGAGCTGTTTTTT. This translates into CASSIDARGRSAGELFF.

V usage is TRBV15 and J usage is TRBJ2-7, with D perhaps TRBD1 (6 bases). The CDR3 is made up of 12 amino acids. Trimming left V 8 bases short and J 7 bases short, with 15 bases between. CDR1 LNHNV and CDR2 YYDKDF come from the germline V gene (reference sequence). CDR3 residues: CATQGLGREQYF. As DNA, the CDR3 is TGTGCCACCCAGGGGCTGGGTAGGGAGCAGTACTTC.

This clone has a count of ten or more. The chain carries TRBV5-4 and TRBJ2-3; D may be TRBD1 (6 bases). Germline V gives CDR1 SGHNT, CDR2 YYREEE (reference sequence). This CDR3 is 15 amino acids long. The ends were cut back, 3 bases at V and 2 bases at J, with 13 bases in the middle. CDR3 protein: CASSSPWGPTDTQYF. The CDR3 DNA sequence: TGTGCCAGCAGCTCCCCCTGGGGGCCCACAGATACGCAGTATTTT. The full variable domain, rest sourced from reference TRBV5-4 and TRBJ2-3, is ETGVTQSPTHLIKTRGQQVTLRCSSQSGHNTVSWYQQALGQGPQFIFQYYREEENGRGNFPPRFSGLQFPNYSSELNVNALELDDSALYLCASSSPWGPTDTQYFGPGTRLTVL.

CDR3 amino acids: CASQRVPQLQETQYF. Here the CDR3 DNA reads TGTGCCAGCCAACGCGTCCCACAGCTCCAAGAGACCCAGTACTTC. The rearrangement uses TRBV19 and TRBJ2-5; D remains unclear. CDR1 is LNHDA and CDR2 is SQIVND in the germline V gene (reference sequence). This CDR3 contains 15 residues. Trimming shortened V by 9 bases and J by 1 base, and 18 bases separated the two germline ends.

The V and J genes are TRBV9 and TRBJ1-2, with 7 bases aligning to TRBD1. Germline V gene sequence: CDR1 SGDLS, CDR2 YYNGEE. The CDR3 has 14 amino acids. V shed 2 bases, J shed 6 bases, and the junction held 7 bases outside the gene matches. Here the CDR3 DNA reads TGTGCCAGCAGCGTCTCCGGACAGGAGGATGGCTACACCTTC. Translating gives CASSVSGQEDGYTF.

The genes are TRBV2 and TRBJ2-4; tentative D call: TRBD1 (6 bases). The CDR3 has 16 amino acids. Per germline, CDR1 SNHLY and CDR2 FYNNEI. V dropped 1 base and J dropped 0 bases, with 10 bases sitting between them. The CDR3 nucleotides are TGTGCCAGCAGTGAAGAACAGGGCATAGCCAAAAACATTCAGTACTTC. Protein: CASSEEQGIAKNIQYF.

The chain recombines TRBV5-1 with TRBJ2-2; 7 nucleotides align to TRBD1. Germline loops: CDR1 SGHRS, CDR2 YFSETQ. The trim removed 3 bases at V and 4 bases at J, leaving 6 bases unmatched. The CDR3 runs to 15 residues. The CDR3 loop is CASSSNRGGTGELFF. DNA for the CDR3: TGCGCCAGCAGCTCCAACAGGGGCGGCACCGGGGAGCTGTTTTTT.

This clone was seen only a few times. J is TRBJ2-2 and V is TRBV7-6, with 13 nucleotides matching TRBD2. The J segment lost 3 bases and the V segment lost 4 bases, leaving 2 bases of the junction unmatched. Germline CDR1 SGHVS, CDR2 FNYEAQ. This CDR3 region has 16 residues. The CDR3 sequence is CASSWGTSGDTGELFF. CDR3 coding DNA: TGTGCCAGCAGCTGGGGGACTAGCGGGGACACCGGGGAGCTGTTTTTT.

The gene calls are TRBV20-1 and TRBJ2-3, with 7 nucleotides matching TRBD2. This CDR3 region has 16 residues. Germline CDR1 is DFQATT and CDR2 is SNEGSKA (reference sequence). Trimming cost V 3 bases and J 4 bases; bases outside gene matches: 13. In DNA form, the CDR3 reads TGCAGTGCTAGTAGGGGCGGGAGATTCGGAGCAGATACGCAGTATTTT. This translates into CSASRGGRFGADTQYF.

The DNA of the CDR3 is TGCGCCAGCAGCTTACCTAGCGGGAGCCTTGTCGGGGAGCTGTTTTTT. Translating gives CASSLPSGSLVGELFF. The chain is built from TRBV5-1 and TRBJ2-2; 10 nucleotides align to TRBD2. J was trimmed by 7 bases and V by 2 bases; bases with no gene match: 8. The CDR3 has 16 amino acids. CDR1 is SGHRS and CDR2 is YFSETQ in the germline V gene.

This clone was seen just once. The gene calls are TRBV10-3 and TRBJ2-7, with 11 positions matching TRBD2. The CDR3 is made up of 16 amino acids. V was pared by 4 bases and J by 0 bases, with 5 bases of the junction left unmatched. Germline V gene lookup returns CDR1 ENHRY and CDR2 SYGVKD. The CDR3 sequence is CAISAGLAESSYEQYF. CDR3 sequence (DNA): TGTGCCATCAGTGCGGGACTAGCGGAAAGCTCCTACGAGCAGTACTTC.

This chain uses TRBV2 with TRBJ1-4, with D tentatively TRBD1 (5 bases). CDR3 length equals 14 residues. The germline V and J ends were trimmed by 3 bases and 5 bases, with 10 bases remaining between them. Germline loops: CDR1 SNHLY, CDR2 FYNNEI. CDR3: CASSDFRENEKLFF. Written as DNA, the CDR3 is TGTGCCAGCAGTGATTTCAGGGAAAATGAAAAACTGTTTTTT.

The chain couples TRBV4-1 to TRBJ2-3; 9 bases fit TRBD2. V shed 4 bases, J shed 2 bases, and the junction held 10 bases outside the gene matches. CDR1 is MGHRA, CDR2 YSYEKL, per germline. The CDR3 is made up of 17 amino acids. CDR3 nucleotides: TGCGCCAGCAGCCCCAGCGGGGGGTCCCCCTTCACAGATACGCAGTATTTT. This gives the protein CASSPSGGSPFTDTQYF.

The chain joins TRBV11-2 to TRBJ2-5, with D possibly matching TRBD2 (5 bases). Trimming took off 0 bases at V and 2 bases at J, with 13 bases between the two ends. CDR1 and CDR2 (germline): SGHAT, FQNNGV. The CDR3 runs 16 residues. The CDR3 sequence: CASSLEIIGLQETQYF. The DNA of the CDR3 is TGTGCCAGCAGCTTAGAGATCATCGGACTGCAAGAGACCCAGTACTTC.

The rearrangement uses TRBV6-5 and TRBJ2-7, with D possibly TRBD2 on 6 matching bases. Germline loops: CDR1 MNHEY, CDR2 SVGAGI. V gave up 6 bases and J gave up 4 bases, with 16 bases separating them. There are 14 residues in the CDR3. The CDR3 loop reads CASRRGLASYEQYF. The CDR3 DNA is TGTGCCAGCAGACGCGGTCTAGCGTCATACGAGCAGTACTTC.

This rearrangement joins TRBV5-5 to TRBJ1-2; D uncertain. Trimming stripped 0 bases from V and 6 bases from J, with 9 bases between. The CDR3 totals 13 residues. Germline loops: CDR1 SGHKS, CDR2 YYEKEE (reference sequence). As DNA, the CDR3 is TGTGCCAGCAGCTTGGGGCGGGGAGATGGCTACACCTTC. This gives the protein CASSLGRGDGYTF.

CDR3 region: CASSRQGAETQYF. The CDR3 DNA follows: TGTGCCAGCAGCCGACAGGGGGCAGAGACCCAGTACTTC. The chain employs TRBV6-2 or TRBV6-3 and TRBJ2-5; 10 bases match TRBD1. The CDR3 spans 13 residues. V was clipped by 6 bases and J by 4 bases; unmatched bases: 2. Germline CDR1 and CDR2: MNHEY and SVGEGT.

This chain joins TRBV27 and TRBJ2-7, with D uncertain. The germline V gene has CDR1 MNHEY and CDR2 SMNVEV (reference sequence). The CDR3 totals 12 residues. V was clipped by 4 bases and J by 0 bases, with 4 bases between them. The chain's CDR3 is CASSSSSYEQYF. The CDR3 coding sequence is TGTGCCAGCAGTTCTAGCTCCTACGAGCAGTACTTC.

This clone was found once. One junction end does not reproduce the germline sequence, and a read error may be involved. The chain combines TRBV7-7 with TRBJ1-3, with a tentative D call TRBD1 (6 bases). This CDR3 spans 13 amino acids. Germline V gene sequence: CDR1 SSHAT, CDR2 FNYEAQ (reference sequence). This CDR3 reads CASSSTVQGNIYF. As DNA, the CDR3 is TGTGCTAGCAGCTCTACTGTACAGGGTAACATATATTTT.